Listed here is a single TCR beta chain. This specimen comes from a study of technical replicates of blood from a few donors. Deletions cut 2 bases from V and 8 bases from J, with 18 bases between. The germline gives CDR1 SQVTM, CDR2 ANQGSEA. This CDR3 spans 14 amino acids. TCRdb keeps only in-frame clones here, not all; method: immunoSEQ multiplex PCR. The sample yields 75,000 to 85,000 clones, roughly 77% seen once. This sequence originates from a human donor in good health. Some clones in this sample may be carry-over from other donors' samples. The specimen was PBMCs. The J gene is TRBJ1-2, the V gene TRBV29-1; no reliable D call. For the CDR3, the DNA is TGCAGCGTTGAACTGCCTAGACGCCAAGACGGCTACACCTTC. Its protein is CSVELPRRQDGYTF.